This is a list of T cell receptor beta chains from one sample in a study of Ad26.COV2.S vaccination and SARS-CoV-2 variants. Sequencing used immunoSEQ multiplex PCR; TCRdb keeps in-frame clones, though not all of them. Of 350,000 to 450,000 clones in the sample, approximately 90% were seen once. The sequenced sample was peripheral blood, obtained in a trial of Ad26.COV2.S vaccine versus placebo. The origin of the receptors is a person aged 18 to 59 who received the Ad26.COV2.S COVID-19 vaccine or a placebo. The conserved cysteine and the conserved F or W are not part of the CDR3 here. Each record gives: clone size, J gene, V gene, CDR3 protein. Rows give clone size only sometimes, using once, few, many, or a class for an expanded clone.

clone size: .; J gene: TRBJ1-5; V gene: TRBV6-2/TRBV6-3; CDR3 protein: ASSGNRVDQPQH
clone size: .; J gene: TRBJ1-2; V gene: TRBV6-5; CDR3 protein: ASSPGTSWYYGYT
clone size: .; J gene: TRBJ2-2; V gene: TRBV27; CDR3 protein: ASSSTGFGRTGELF
clone size: .; J gene: TRBJ1-4; V gene: TRBV4-3; CDR3 protein: ASSQDARTPTNEKLF
clone size: .; J gene: TRBJ2-7; V gene: TRBV4-3; CDR3 protein: ASSQDRSGYEQY
clone size: .; J gene: TRBJ2-7; V gene: TRBV4-3; CDR3 protein: ASSQDLNGVYEQY
clone size: .; J gene: TRBJ2-5; V gene: TRBV7-9; CDR3 protein: ASSEYQETQY
clone size: .; J gene: TRBJ1-4; V gene: TRBV5-4; CDR3 protein: ASSLASEKLF
clone size: .; J gene: TRBJ2-2; V gene: TRBV25-1; CDR3 protein: ASSFDRNTGELF
clone size: few; J gene: TRBJ1-5; V gene: TRBV7-2; CDR3 protein: ASRPGQGYQPQH
clone size: once; J gene: TRBJ2-7; V gene: TRBV6-5; CDR3 protein: ASSRVDLDSYEQY
clone size: .; J gene: TRBJ1-6; V gene: TRBV6-5; CDR3 protein: ASSYSVNSPLH
clone size: once; J gene: TRBJ2-1; V gene: TRBV5-1; CDR3 protein: ASSLGWGAPNEQF
clone size: .; J gene: TRBJ2-3; V gene: TRBV6-6; CDR3 protein: ASSYGQLTDTQY
clone size: once; J gene: TRBJ2-7; V gene: TRBV6-5; CDR3 protein: ASSYREQGSYEQY
clone size: .; J gene: TRBJ1-5; V gene: TRBV2; CDR3 protein: ASSKASNSNQPQH
clone size: .; J gene: TRBJ1-2; V gene: TRBV27; CDR3 protein: ASSETGTAANYGYT
clone size: .; J gene: TRBJ2-2; V gene: TRBV4-3; CDR3 protein: ASSFGSANTGELF
clone size: .; J gene: TRBJ2-7; V gene: TRBV3-1/TRBV3-2; CDR3 protein: ASSHGTGGSSYEQY
clone size: .; J gene: TRBJ1-6; V gene: TRBV6-5; CDR3 protein: ASRDRGYGNSPLH
clone size: .; J gene: TRBJ2-1; V gene: TRBV5-5; CDR3 protein: ASSLELAGGSLGEQF
clone size: .; J gene: TRBJ1-3; V gene: TRBV25-1; CDR3 protein: ASTPQRGPQFGNTIY
clone size: .; J gene: TRBJ2-7; V gene: TRBV6-5; CDR3 protein: ASSYSNRGSYEQY
clone size: .; J gene: TRBJ2-2; V gene: TRBV2; CDR3 protein: ASSVIGDTGELF
clone size: .; J gene: TRBJ2-7; V gene: TRBV29-1; CDR3 protein: SVLRDGSSYEQY
clone size: .; J gene: TRBJ1-1; V gene: TRBV18; CDR3 protein: ASSSGSGQGTEAF
clone size: .; J gene: TRBJ2-3; V gene: TRBV2; CDR3 protein: ASTSPVIADTQY
clone size: once; J gene: TRBJ2-1; V gene: TRBV18; CDR3 protein: ASSPPRAENNEQF
clone size: .; J gene: TRBJ2-5; V gene: TRBV7-6; CDR3 protein: ASSTGQGAGWAQY
clone size: .; J gene: TRBJ2-7; V gene: TRBV6-2/TRBV6-3; CDR3 protein: ASSYFGQGAFYEQY
clone size: .; J gene: TRBJ1-1; V gene: TRBV6-6; CDR3 protein: ASSYKENTEAF
clone size: .; J gene: TRBJ1-1; V gene: TRBV18; CDR3 protein: ASSPTRGMSEAF
clone size: .; J gene: TRBJ2-7; V gene: TRBV5-6; CDR3 protein: ASSFSLDSSYEQY
clone size: .; J gene: TRBJ2-1; V gene: TRBV3-1/TRBV3-2; CDR3 protein: ASSQELWTGAYNEQF
clone size: few; J gene: TRBJ1-5; V gene: TRBV19; CDR3 protein: ASTPTGGGQPQH
clone size: .; J gene: TRBJ1-1; V gene: TRBV28; CDR3 protein: ASSLRPTEAF
clone size: .; J gene: TRBJ2-3; V gene: TRBV29-1; CDR3 protein: SAIAGGRNTQY
clone size: .; J gene: TRBJ1-2; V gene: TRBV28; CDR3 protein: ASSLRQPANYGYT
clone size: .; J gene: TRBJ2-5; V gene: TRBV5-5; CDR3 protein: ASSLKGQYQETQY
clone size: .; J gene: TRBJ2-3; V gene: TRBV11-3; CDR3 protein: ASSLVGGPTDTQY
clone size: .; J gene: TRBJ2-4; V gene: TRBV7-2; CDR3 protein: ASSVPGLAGGKNIQY
clone size: .; J gene: TRBJ1-6; V gene: TRBV4-3; CDR3 protein: ASSQVRELGNSPLH
clone size: .; J gene: TRBJ1-1; V gene: TRBV4-3; CDR3 protein: ASSATLRKGLGTEAF
clone size: .; J gene: TRBJ2-6; V gene: TRBV2; CDR3 protein: ASSDRADSGANVLT
clone size: .; J gene: TRBJ2-3; V gene: TRBV7-2; CDR3 protein: ASSFIAGGVTDTQY
clone size: .; J gene: TRBJ2-7; V gene: TRBV15; CDR3 protein: ATSWDRAEQY
clone size: once; J gene: TRBJ2-1; V gene: TRBV5-6; CDR3 protein: ASSLLTSYNEQF
clone size: .; J gene: TRBJ2-5; V gene: TRBV11-3; CDR3 protein: ASSLEGLAGETQY
clone size: .; J gene: TRBJ1-5; V gene: TRBV2; CDR3 protein: ASKTEQGADQPQH
clone size: .; J gene: TRBJ1-2; V gene: TRBV3-1/TRBV3-2; CDR3 protein: APGGPNDGYT
clone size: .; J gene: TRBJ1-2; V gene: TRBV28; CDR3 protein: ASSPMPANYGYT
clone size: .; J gene: TRBJ1-2; V gene: TRBV19; CDR3 protein: ASGWGYSGYT
clone size: once; J gene: TRBJ2-5; V gene: TRBV4-1; CDR3 protein: ASSPYRGWEETQY
clone size: .; J gene: TRBJ2-5; V gene: TRBV7-2; CDR3 protein: ASSLGPAQETQY
clone size: .; J gene: TRBJ2-7; V gene: TRBV2; CDR3 protein: ASSGQGLEQY
clone size: once; J gene: TRBJ2-4; V gene: TRBV27; CDR3 protein: ASGLAGGPKNIQY
clone size: .; J gene: TRBJ1-4; V gene: TRBV28; CDR3 protein: ASSSGDRGSTNEKLF
clone size: .; J gene: TRBJ2-1; V gene: TRBV7-2; CDR3 protein: ASSLWPGTNEQF
clone size: .; J gene: TRBJ1-4; V gene: TRBV5-6; CDR3 protein: ASSLLGATNEKLF